A single sample is the source of the 7 T cell receptor beta chains below, sequenced in a study of T-cell memory formation after mild COVID-19. TCRdb ran MiXCR on the 5' RACE reads and lists one entry per CDR3 protein. The top ten clones hold around 21% of a sample with about 260,000 distinct CDR3 sequences, over 15% of them seen once. The specimen was PBMCs or a T cell subset sorted from them (not recorded which). The origin of the receptors is a man between 18 and 35 years old who had mild COVID-19 (a few samples of this study predate the infection). Cell type and time point are not known.

This clonotype showed up many times. In nucleotides, the CDR3 is TGTGCCAGCAGTTACCTGGCGGGGCGGCATGAGCAGTTCTTC. Translation: CASSYLAGRHEQFF. The V call is TRBV6-2 or TRBV6-3, the J call TRBJ2-1; maybe TRBD2 (6 bases). This CDR3 has 14 amino acids. Trimming removed 2 bases from V and 8 bases from J, with 13 bases in between. Germline CDR1 is MNHEY and CDR2 is SVGEGT.

A few counts support this clonotype. The V gene is TRBV7-9, the J gene TRBJ2-3; D gene ambiguous. Trimming left V 1 base short and J 6 bases short, with 17 bases between. The CDR3 runs to 16 residues. The germline gives CDR1 SEHNR, CDR2 FQNEAQ (reference sequence). CDR3 loop: CASSLVSGVLEDTQYF. In DNA form, the CDR3 reads TGTGCCAGCAGCTTAGTATCGGGCGTCCTCGAGGATACGCAGTATTTT.

The sample holds a few counts of this clonotype. This chain joins TRBV29-1 and TRBJ2-5; D remains unclear. The CDR3 contains 10 residues. Germline V CDR1 and CDR2: SQVTM, ANQGSEA. The V end lost 5 bases, the J end lost 4 bases, and 5 bases lay between the germline ends. The chain's CDR3 is CSVLRETQYF. CDR3 DNA: TGCAGCGTTTTACGAGAGACCCAGTACTTC.

This clonotype was detected a few times. The CDR3 region has the DNA TGTGCCAGCAGCCCTGGGGGACTAGCGGGGGCGAACACCGGGGAGCTGTTTTTT. This gives the protein CASSPGGLAGANTGELFF. The chain links TRBV7-3 to TRBJ2-2, with 14 bases fitting TRBD2. From germline, CDR1 is SGHTA and CDR2 FQGTGA. The ends lost 5 bases at V and 0 bases at J; junction bases unmatched: 5. The CDR3 length is 18 residues. Looking up the rest from reference TRBV7-3 and TRBJ2-2 gives the full variable domain: GAGVSQTPSNKVTEKGKYVELRCDPISGHTALYWYRQSLGQGPEFLIYFQGTGAADDSGLPNDRFFAVRPEGSVSTLKIQRTERGDSAVYLCASSPGGLAGANTGELFFGEGSRLTVL.

This chain links TRBV14 with TRBJ2-1; weak D call: TRBD1 (6 bases). This CDR3 comprises 17 residues. V was shortened by 0 bases and J by 3 bases, with 15 bases between the two germline ends. Germline V gene data show CDR1 as SGHDN and CDR2 as FVKESK. The DNA for the CDR3 is TGTGCCAGCAGCCAAGATTCCCGGACAGCCTACTACAATGAGCAGTTCTTC. Its protein is CASSQDSRTAYYNEQFF.

J is TRBJ1-1 and V is TRBV27; the match to TRBD1 covers 8 bases. Looked up from germline, CDR1 is MNHEY and CDR2 is SMNVEV (reference sequence). The V gene end was trimmed by 5 bases and the J gene end by 3 bases; junction bases not matched to a gene: 5. The CDR3 has 14 amino acids. The CDR3 loop is CASSGQGLYTEAFF. In DNA, the CDR3 is TGTGCCAGCAGTGGACAGGGACTGTACACTGAAGCTTTCTTT.

The V gene is TRBV5-1, the J gene TRBJ1-6; D gene unclear. Germline V gene data show CDR1 as SGHRS and CDR2 as YFSETQ. The CDR3 consists of 16 residues. Trimming pared 1 base from V and 0 bases from J, leaving 8 bases between. Written as DNA, the CDR3 is TGCGCCAGCAGCTTGATAAGCCGCTCCTATAATTCACCCCTCCACTTT. Translating gives CASSLISRSYNSPLHF. Drawing the rest from reference TRBV5-1 and TRBJ1-6, the complete variable domain is KAGVTQTPRYLIKTRGQQVTLSCSPISGHRSVSWYQQTPGQGLQFLFEYFSETQRNKGNFPGRFSGRQFSNSRSEMNVSTLELGDSALYLCASSLISRSYNSPLHFGNGTRLTVT.